This T cell receptor beta chain was captured in a study of shared clonotypes between healthy human individuals. Some clones are missing from TCRdb's copy, which holds only in-frame ones; the method was immunoSEQ multiplex PCR. The sample includes about 480,000 clones, approximately 79% of them seen just once. The source of this sequence is a middle-aged woman in good health. Some clones in this sample may be carry-over from other donors' samples. The sample consisted of PBMCs.

CDR3 sequence (DNA): TGTGCCAGCAAGAGAGCTAGCGGAAGCTCCTACGAGCAGTACTTC. Translated: CASKRASGSSYEQYF. The genes are TRBV27 and TRBJ2-7; TRBD2 agrees at 7 bases. CDR3 length: 15 residues. CDR1 is MNHEY and CDR2 is SMNVEV in the germline V gene (reference sequence). The junction had 9 bases not matched to a gene; V was cut back by 7 bases and J by 0 bases.